This T cell receptor beta chain was sequenced for a study of T cell repertoires in cytomegalovirus infection. On the study more broadly: In public TCR beta signatures, there were indications of both CMV infection and matching HLA type.

This clonotype was seen just once. No antigen is known for it. Trimming pared 0 bases from V and 4 bases from J, leaving 15 bases between. The CDR3 has 15 amino acids. CDR1 is DFQATT, CDR2 SNEGSKA, per germline (reference sequence). The study's findings and limits: HLA-C-restricted, CMV-specific TCR beta clonotypes were dominant ex vivo. Cumulated frequencies of public TCR beta families served to identify carriers of CMV plus the relevant HLA.

TCRdb independently ran MiXCR on the reads; one entry per CDR3 protein. This sample has more than 500,000 distinct CDR3 sequences, with about 17% found just once. V gene TRBV20-1 combines with J gene TRBJ2-5; tentatively, D is TRBD1 or TRBD2 (5 bases each). The receptor comes from a human donor in good health (CMV status not recorded). Some clones in this sample may be carry-over from other donors' samples. The sample consisted of CD8+ T cells from PBMCs. The DNA of the CDR3 is TGCAGTGCTAGAGAGGGAGCAGGGATGTTAGAGACCCAGTACTTC. Protein: CSAREGAGMLETQYF.